This is a list of T cell receptor beta chains from one sample in a study of shared clonotypes between healthy human individuals. Assay used: immunoSEQ multiplex PCR; TCRdb lists only in-frame clones, some missing. The sample has roughly 530,000 clones, approximately 95% seen once; the top ten hold approximately 0.06%. Sequenced sample: naive CD4+ T cells sorted from blood. The receptors were sampled from a woman aged 30 to 39 in good health. CDR3s include the opening cysteine and the closing phenylalanine or tryptophan. The D gene is left open where the match is weak. The listing skips clone size in some rows; elsewhere it reads once, few, many or a size class.

size	length	V	D	J	CDR3
once	12	TRBV28	NA	TRBJ1-2	CATGRNNYGYTF
NA	14	TRBV7-9	NA	TRBJ2-5	CASSPGGTQETQYF
NA	14	TRBV19	TRBD2	TRBJ2-1	CASSPASGRDEQFF
NA	12	TRBV18	NA	TRBJ2-7	CASSPQSYEQYF
NA	13	TRBV6-6	NA	TRBJ1-1	CASSWTENTEAFF
NA	14	TRBV28	TRBD1	TRBJ2-3	CASSSPGQGGTQYF
NA	16	TRBV5-1	TRBD2	TRBJ2-2	CASSGASGMNTGELFF
NA	15	TRBV28	TRBD1	TRBJ2-1	CASSKGTGRDNEQFF
NA	14	TRBV28	TRBD1	TRBJ1-2	CASTWTGAVYGYTF
NA	17	TRBV18	TRBD2	TRBJ2-2	CASSQGTSGPNTGELFF
NA	16	TRBV11-2	TRBD1	TRBJ1-5	CASSQGQGVRDQPQHF
NA	19	TRBV4-1	TRBD2	TRBJ2-1	CASSPWIVAGGRSYNEQFF
NA	18	TRBV4-2	TRBD2	TRBJ2-7	CASSPEPGIAGLIDEQYF
once	15	TRBV7-2	NA	TRBJ1-1	CASSLLFAIDTEAFF
NA	13	TRBV5-6	TRBD1	TRBJ1-5	CASSLAGGQPQHF
NA	14	TRBV28	NA	TRBJ2-5	CASSSAWEQETQYF
NA	14	TRBV6-1	NA	TRBJ1-3	CASSQDSREHTIYF
NA	11	TRBV5-6	NA	TRBJ2-7	CASSLKYEQYF
NA	15	TRBV6-5	NA	TRBJ1-2	CASSYSSQMGYGYTF
NA	11	TRBV11-3	NA	TRBJ2-1	CASSWYNEQFF
NA	14	TRBV27	NA	TRBJ2-7	CASSLSTGTYEQYF
once	16	TRBV5-1	NA	TRBJ2-7	CASSLAKLALQDEQYF
NA	14	TRBV7-9	NA	TRBJ1-2	CASSLGTGNYGYTF
NA	13	TRBV6-4	NA	TRBJ2-7	CASRVVLTYEQYF
NA	15	TRBV5-8	TRBD2	TRBJ2-1	CASSFWLAGDGEQFF
NA	15	TRBV12-5	NA	TRBJ2-1	CASGIKTGKRDEQFF
NA	16	TRBV28	TRBD2	NA	CASSLWTSGSSYEQYF
NA	16	TRBV27	TRBD2	TRBJ2-7	CASSLGWPSGSNEQYF
NA	14	TRBV5-1	NA	TRBJ2-3	CASSLILGTDTQYF
NA	16	TRBV14	TRBD1	TRBJ2-7	CASSTPTGIGAYEQYF
NA	15	TRBV2	TRBD1	TRBJ1-4	CASRTRDRTNEKLFF
NA	11	TRBV11-2	NA	TRBJ2-3	CASSYPDTQYF
NA	15	TRBV4-2	NA	TRBJ1-5	CASSRMFDSNQPQHF
NA	14	TRBV7-9	NA	TRBJ1-5	CASSLAGVGQPQHF
once	15	TRBV10-1	TRBD2	TRBJ2-3	CASSGLADTTDTQYF
NA	11	TRBV25-1	NA	TRBJ1-2	CASSRGYGYTF
NA	15	TRBV10-2	NA	TRBJ2-1	CASSEAAGRRGEQFF
few	15	TRBV2	TRBD1	TRBJ1-5	CASSGTGGGGQPQHF
NA	15	TRBV6-1	NA	TRBJ2-3	CASSEAIQGSDTQYF
NA	18	TRBV4-1	TRBD2	TRBJ2-6	CASSQGWREMAGANVLTF
NA	15	TRBV5-1	NA	TRBJ1-3	CASSMNGGAGNTIYF
NA	13	TRBV6-1	NA	TRBJ2-5	CASSVKGGETQYF
NA	13	TRBV7-9	TRBD1	TRBJ2-5	CASSLGQGQTQYF
once	14	TRBV28	NA	TRBJ2-5	CASSLPPPGETQYF
NA	14	TRBV18	NA	TRBJ2-1	CASSPPGSYNEQFF
once	15	TRBV2	TRBD1	TRBJ2-7	CASSELGQGRYEQYF